The 18 T cell receptor beta chains in this list originate from one sample, sequenced in a study of cytomegalovirus exposure and HLA in healthy donors. The PCR was carried out with 60 Vbeta primers and 13 Jbeta primers. Method: immunoSEQ multiplex PCR; TCRdb's copy keeps in-frame clones and lacks some. The table for this sample gives 41,000 or so clones. The sequenced sample consisted of PBMCs. The receptors were gathered from a man under 40 in good health and CMV-seronegative.

The chain recombines TRBV11-2 with TRBJ1-2; D is ambiguous. Per germline, CDR1 SGHAT and CDR2 FQNNGV. Trimming left V 5 bases short and J 4 bases short, with 11 bases between. The CDR3 totals 13 residues. The chain's CDR3 is CASSGRQSYGYTF. CDR3 DNA: TGTGCCAGCAGCGGGAGGCAGAGCTATGGCTACACCTTC.

The chain employs TRBV5-6 and TRBJ2-3; 8 nucleotides match TRBD2. The ends lost 1 base at V and 3 bases at J; junction bases unmatched: 4. Germline assignment: CDR1 SGHDT and CDR2 YYEEEE. This CDR3 is 15 amino acids long. For the CDR3, the DNA is TGTGCCAGCAGCTTGTTCGGGGGGGGTACAGATACGCAGTATTTT. This sequence encodes CASSLFGGGTDTQYF.

V gene TRBV7-8 combines with J gene TRBJ1-5; possibly TRBD1 for D (5 bases). V gave up 4 bases and J gave up 1 base, with 17 bases separating them. The CDR3 runs to 17 residues. The germline V gene has CDR1 SGHVS and CDR2 FQNEAQ. Here the CDR3 reads CASSSPLAGPSNQPQHF. The CDR3 coding sequence is TGTGCCAGCAGCTCCCCCCTCGCAGGGCCCAGCAATCAGCCCCAGCATTTT.

The rearrangement uses TRBV19 and TRBJ1-1; 9 bases map to TRBD1. Per germline, CDR1 LNHDA and CDR2 SQIVND (reference sequence). Unmatched junction bases numbered 5, after V lost 4 bases and J lost 8 bases. This CDR3 spans 13 amino acids. CDR3 DNA sequence: TGTGCCAGTAGTAGTAGGACAGGGGAAGAAGCTTTCTTT. Translating gives CASSSRTGEEAFF.

The V call is TRBV2, the J call TRBJ2-5; TRBD2 matches at 13 bases. The V segment lost 5 bases and the J segment 4 bases; nucleotides outside the gene matches: 10. CDR1 and CDR2 (germline): SNHLY, FYNNEI. This CDR3 is built from 17 residues. CDR3 loop: CASSLLTSGGPGETQYF. CDR3 nucleotide sequence: TGTGCCAGCAGTCTACTGACTAGCGGGGGGCCCGGAGAGACCCAGTACTTC.

The chain employs TRBV12-5 and TRBJ2-7; 7 nucleotides match TRBD1. V was pared by 5 bases and J by 5 bases, with 18 bases of the junction left unmatched. CDR1 is LGHNT and CDR2 is FRNRAP in the germline V gene. The CDR3 is made up of 17 amino acids. CDR3 coding DNA: TGTGCTAGTGGTGTGTCCCCAGACAGGGATCCAGTCCACGAGCAGTACTTC. Protein sequence: CASGVSPDRDPVHEQYF. The full variable domain, rest sourced from reference TRBV12-5 and TRBJ2-7, is DARVTQTPRHKVTEMGQEVTMRCQPILGHNTVFWYRQTMMQGLELLAYFRNRAPLDDSGMPKDRFSAEMPDATLATLKIQPSEPRDSAVYFCASGVSPDRDPVHEQYFGPGTRLTVT.

The chain joins TRBV7-2 to TRBJ1-2, with D possibly being TRBD1 (6 bases). The CDR3 loop spans 12 amino acids. V was cut by 5 bases and J by 4 bases, with 8 bases left in between. Germline V gives CDR1 SGHTA, CDR2 FQGNSA. CDR3 sequence: CASSRGGYGYTF. DNA for the CDR3: TGTGCCAGCAGCCGAGGGGGCTATGGCTACACCTTC.

The chain recombines TRBV5-5 with TRBJ2-5; a weak D match, TRBD1 (6 bases). CDR1 and CDR2 from the germline V gene are SGHKS and YYEKEE (reference sequence). This CDR3 contains 16 residues. V shed 0 bases and J shed 3 bases, with 15 bases lying between them. This chain's CDR3 is CASSLESGTLKETQYF. CDR3 nucleotide sequence: TGTGCCAGCAGCTTGGAGAGTGGGACACTGAAAGAGACCCAGTACTTC.

The chain has TRBV5-5 and TRBJ2-1; 9 bases match TRBD2. Germline CDR1 and CDR2: SGHKS and YYEKEE (reference sequence). Trimming took 2 bases from V and 2 from J; bases not matched to a gene: 2. The CDR3 extends over 15 amino acids. CDR3 nucleotide sequence: TGTGCCAGCAGCTTTAGCGGGAGTCCCTACAATGAGCAGTTCTTC. Its translation: CASSFSGSPYNEQFF. Together with reference TRBV5-5 and TRBJ2-1, the CDR3 gives the full variable domain: DAGVTQSPTHLIKTRGQQVTLRCSPISGHKSVSWYQQVLGQGPQFIFQYYEKEERGRGNFPDRFSARQFPNYSSELNVNALLLGDSALYLCASSFSGSPYNEQFFGPGTRLTVL.

The chain couples TRBV6-1 to TRBJ2-2; 8 nucleotides match TRBD1. The V gene end was trimmed by 5 bases and the J gene end by 8 bases; junction bases not matched to a gene: 10. The length of the CDR3 is 15 residues. Germline V lookup: CDR1 MNHNS, CDR2 SASEGT. The CDR3 region is CASSWTTGDEGELFF. Written as DNA, the CDR3 is TGTGCCAGCAGTTGGACGACAGGGGATGAAGGGGAGCTGTTTTTT.

The chain uses TRBV28 and TRBJ1-2; D gene unclear. Germline V gives CDR1 MDHEN, CDR2 SYDVKM. CDR3 size: 12 residues. Trimming shortened V by 3 bases and J by 2 bases, and 4 bases separated the two germline ends. The CDR3 protein is CASSFMNYGYTF. Written as DNA, the CDR3 is TGTGCCAGCAGTTTCATGAACTATGGCTACACCTTC.

The rearrangement joins TRBV4-2 to TRBJ1-4; D is perhaps TRBD1 (6 bases). CDR3 length: 15 residues. V lost 4 bases, J lost 8 bases, and 17 bases lay in between. Germline V gene data show CDR1 as LGHNA and CDR2 as YNFKEQ. The CDR3 sequence is CASSRDAGVGEKLFF. The CDR3 DNA reads TGTGCCAGCAGCCGCGATGCAGGGGTTGGAGAAAAACTGTTTTTT.

The J gene is TRBJ2-1, the V gene TRBV7-9, with 7 bases fitting TRBD2. The CDR3 sequence is 15 residues long. Germline CDR1 and CDR2: SEHNR and FQNEAQ (reference sequence). The V segment lost 5 bases and the J segment 5 bases; nucleotides outside the gene matches: 9. Here the CDR3 DNA reads TGTGCCAGCAGCCCAGCCGAACTAGCGAACAATGAGCAGTTCTTC. Residues: CASSPAELANNEQFF.

CDR3: CAGGISASGPYEQYF. CDR3 in DNA: TGTGCCGGTGGTATTTCGGCTAGCGGACCCTACGAGCAGTACTTC. The chain has TRBV30 and TRBJ2-7; 7 bases agree with TRBD2. Unmatched junction bases numbered 15, after V lost 8 bases and J lost 2 bases. Germline CDR1 reads GTSNPN; CDR2 reads SVGIG (reference sequence). CDR3 length equals 15 residues. The full variable domain, its missing parts supplied by reference TRBV30 and TRBJ2-7, is SQTIHQWPATLVQPVGSPLSLECTVEGTSNPNLYWYRQAAGRGLQLLFYSVGIGQISSEVPQNLSASRPQDRQFILSSKKLLLSDSGFYLCAGGISASGPYEQYFGPGTRLTVT.

This sequence joins TRBV7-2 and TRBJ2-3, with D uncertain. CDR1 SGHTA and CDR2 FQGNSA come from the germline V gene. V dropped 4 bases and J dropped 0 bases, with 5 bases sitting between them. The CDR3 length is 13 residues. CDR3: CASSSQSTDTQYF. CDR3 DNA: TGTGCCAGCAGCTCCCAGAGCACAGATACGCAGTATTTT.

This sequence joins TRBV15 and TRBJ2-5; possibly TRBD2 for D (5 bases). Germline V CDR1 and CDR2: LNHNV, YYDKDF (reference sequence). The CDR3 runs to 13 residues. V was cut by 5 bases and J by 2 bases, with 9 bases left in between. CDR3 nucleotides: TGTGCCACCAGCCCGGGGATTCAAGAGACCCAGTACTTC. Protein sequence: CATSPGIQETQYF.

Remarks on this clone: The sample holds other DNA sequences that translate to the same CDR3. This chain links TRBV10-1 with TRBJ2-1; the D gene is possibly TRBD1 (5 bases). V was clipped by 3 bases and J by 8 bases, with 14 bases between them. The CDR3 totals 14 residues. Germline CDR1 and CDR2: WNHNN and SYGVQD (reference sequence). The CDR3 loop is CASSESRGHDEQFF. CDR3 DNA sequence: TGCGCCAGCAGTGAATCAAGGGGTCACGATGAGCAGTTCTTC.

The chain is built from TRBV4-3 and TRBJ2-2; 7 bases are a match to TRBD1. The junction had 4 bases not matched to a gene; V was cut back by 3 bases and J by 0 bases. The CDR3 is 16 amino acids. CDR1 is LGHNA, CDR2 YSLEER, per germline. CDR3 amino acids: CASSHGTAPNTGELFF. CDR3 DNA sequence: TGCGCCAGCAGCCATGGGACAGCACCGAACACCGGGGAGCTGTTTTTT.